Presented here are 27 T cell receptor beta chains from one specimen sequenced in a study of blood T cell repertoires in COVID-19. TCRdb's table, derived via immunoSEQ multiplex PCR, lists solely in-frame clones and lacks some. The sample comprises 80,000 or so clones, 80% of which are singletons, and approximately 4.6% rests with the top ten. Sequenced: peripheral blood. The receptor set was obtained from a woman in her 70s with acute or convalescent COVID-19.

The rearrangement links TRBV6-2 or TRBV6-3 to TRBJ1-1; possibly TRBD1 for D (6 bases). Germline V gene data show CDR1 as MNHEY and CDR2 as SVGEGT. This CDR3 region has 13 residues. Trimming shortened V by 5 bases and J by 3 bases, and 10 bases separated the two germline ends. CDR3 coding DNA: TGTGCCAGCAGTACCTGGACAGACACTGAAGCTTTCTTT. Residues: CASSTWTDTEAFF.

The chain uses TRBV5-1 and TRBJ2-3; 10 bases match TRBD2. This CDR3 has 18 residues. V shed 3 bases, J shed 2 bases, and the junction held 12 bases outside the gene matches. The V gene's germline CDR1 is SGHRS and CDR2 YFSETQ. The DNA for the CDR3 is TGCGCCAGCAGCTCCTTTCAATGGACTAGCGGTTACACAGATACGCAGTATTTT. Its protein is CASSSFQWTSGYTDTQYF.

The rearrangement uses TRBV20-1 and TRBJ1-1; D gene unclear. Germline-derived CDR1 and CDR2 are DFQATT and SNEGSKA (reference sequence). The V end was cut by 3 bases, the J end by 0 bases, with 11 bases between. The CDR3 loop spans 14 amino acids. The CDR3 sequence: CSASRGPMNTEAFF. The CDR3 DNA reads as TGCAGTGCTAGTAGAGGTCCGATGAACACTGAAGCTTTCTTT.

CDR3 nucleotides: TGTGCCAGCAGTTCCTTCCTCGGGGAGCAGTTCTTC. Its translation is CASSSFLGEQFF. The V gene is TRBV12-3 or TRBV12-4, the J gene TRBJ2-1; D call uncertain. V was pared by 4 bases and J by 10 bases, with 11 bases between. This CDR3 has 12 residues.

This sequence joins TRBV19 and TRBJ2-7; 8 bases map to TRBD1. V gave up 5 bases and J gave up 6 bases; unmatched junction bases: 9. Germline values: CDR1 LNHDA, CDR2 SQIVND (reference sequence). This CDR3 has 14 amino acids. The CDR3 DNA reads TGTGCCAGTAGTTACGCGGACAGGGTTACCGAGCAGTACTTC. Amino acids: CASSYADRVTEQYF.

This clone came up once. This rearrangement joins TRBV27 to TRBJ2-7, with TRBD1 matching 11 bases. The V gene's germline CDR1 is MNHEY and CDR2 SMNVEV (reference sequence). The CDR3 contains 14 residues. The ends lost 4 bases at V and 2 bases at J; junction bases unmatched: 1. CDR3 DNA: TGTGCCAGCAGTTCGGACAGGGGGCCCTACGAGCAGTACTTC. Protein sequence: CASSSDRGPYEQYF.

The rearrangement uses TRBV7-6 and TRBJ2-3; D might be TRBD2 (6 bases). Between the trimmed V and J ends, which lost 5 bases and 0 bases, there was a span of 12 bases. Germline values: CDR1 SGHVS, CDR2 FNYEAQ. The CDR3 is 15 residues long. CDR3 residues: CASSTLARSTDTQYF. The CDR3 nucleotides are TGTGCCAGCAGCACACTAGCTAGGAGCACAGATACGCAGTATTTT.

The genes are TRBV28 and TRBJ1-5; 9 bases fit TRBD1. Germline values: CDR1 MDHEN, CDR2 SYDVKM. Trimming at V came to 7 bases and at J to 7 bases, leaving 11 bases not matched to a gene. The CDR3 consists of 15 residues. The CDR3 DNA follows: TGTGCCAGCACTCCTACCGGGACAGGGTTCCAGCCCCAGCATTTT. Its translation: CASTPTGTGFQPQHF.

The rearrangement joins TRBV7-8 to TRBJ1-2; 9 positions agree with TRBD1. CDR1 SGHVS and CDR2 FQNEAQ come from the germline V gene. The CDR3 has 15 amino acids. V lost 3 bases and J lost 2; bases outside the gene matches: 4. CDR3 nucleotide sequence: TGTGCCAGCAGCTTCACCGGGACAGGGAACTATGGCTACACCTTC. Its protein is CASSFTGTGNYGYTF. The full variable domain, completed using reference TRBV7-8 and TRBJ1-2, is GAGVSQSPRYKVAKRGQDVALRCDPISGHVSLFWYQQALGQGPEFLTYFQNEAQLDKSGLPSDRFFAERPEGSVSTLKIQRTQQEDSAVYLCASSFTGTGNYGYTFGSGTRLTVV.

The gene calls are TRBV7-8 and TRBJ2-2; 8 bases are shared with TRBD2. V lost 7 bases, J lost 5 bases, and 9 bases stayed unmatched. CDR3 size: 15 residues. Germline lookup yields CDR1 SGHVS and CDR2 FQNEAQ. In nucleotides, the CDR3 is TGTGCCAGCACCGATTCGGGGGGGCGGACCGGGGAGCTGTTTTTT. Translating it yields CASTDSGGRTGELFF. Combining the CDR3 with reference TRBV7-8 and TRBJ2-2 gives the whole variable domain GAGVSQSPRYKVAKRGQDVALRCDPISGHVSLFWYQQALGQGPEFLTYFQNEAQLDKSGLPSDRFFAERPEGSVSTLKIQRTQQEDSAVYLCASTDSGGRTGELFFGEGSRLTVL.

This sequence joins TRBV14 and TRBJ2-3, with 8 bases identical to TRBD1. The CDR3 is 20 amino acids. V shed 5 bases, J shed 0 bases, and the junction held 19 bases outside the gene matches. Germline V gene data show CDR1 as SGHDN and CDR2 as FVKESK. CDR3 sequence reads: CASSSPTSGQERGSTDTQYF. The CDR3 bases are TGTGCCAGCAGCTCTCCAACATCGGGACAGGAGAGAGGTAGCACAGATACGCAGTATTTT. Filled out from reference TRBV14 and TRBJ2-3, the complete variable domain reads EAGVTQFPSHSVIEKGQTVTLRCDPISGHDNLYWYRRVMGKEIKFLLHFVKESKQDESGMPNNRFLAERTGGTYSTLKVQPAELEDSGVYFCASSSPTSGQERGSTDTQYFGPGTRLTVL.

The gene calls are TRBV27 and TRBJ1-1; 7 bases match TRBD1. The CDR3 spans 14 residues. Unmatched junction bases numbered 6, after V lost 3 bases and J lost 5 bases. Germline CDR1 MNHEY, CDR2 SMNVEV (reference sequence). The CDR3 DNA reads TGTGCCAGCAGTTTCAGACAGGGTGGAACTGAAGCTTTCTTT. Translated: CASSFRQGGTEAFF.

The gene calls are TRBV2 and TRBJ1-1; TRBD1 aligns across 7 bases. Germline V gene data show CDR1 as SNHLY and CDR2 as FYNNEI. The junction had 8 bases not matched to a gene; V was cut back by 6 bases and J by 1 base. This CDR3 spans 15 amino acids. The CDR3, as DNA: TGTGCCAGCAGCGTTAGACAGGGAGGGAACACTGAAGCTTTCTTT. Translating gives CASSVRQGGNTEAFF.

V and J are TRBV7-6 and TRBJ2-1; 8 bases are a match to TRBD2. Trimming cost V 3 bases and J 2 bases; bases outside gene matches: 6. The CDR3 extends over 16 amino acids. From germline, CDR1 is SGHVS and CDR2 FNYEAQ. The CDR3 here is CASSLTGGGPYNEQFF. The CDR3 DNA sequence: TGTGCCAGCAGCTTGACCGGCGGGGGGCCCTACAATGAGCAGTTCTTC. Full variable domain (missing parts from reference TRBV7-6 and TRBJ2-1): GAGVSQSPRYKVTKRGQDVALRCDPISGHVSLYWYRQALGQGPEFLTYFNYEAQQDKSGLPNDRFSAERPEGSISTLTIQRTEQRDSAMYRCASSLTGGGPYNEQFFGPGTRLTVL.

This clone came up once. The CDR3 region has the DNA TGTGCCAGCAGCCAGCAGTCAGGGGCGGATGGCTACACCTTC. It specifies CASSQQSGADGYTF. The chain has TRBV3-1 (or the pseudogene TRBV3-2) and TRBJ1-2; TRBD1 might be the D (6 bases). Germline V CDR1 and CDR2: LGHDT, YNNKEL (reference sequence). CDR3 size: 14 residues. Trimming left V 3 bases short and J 6 bases short, with 14 bases between.

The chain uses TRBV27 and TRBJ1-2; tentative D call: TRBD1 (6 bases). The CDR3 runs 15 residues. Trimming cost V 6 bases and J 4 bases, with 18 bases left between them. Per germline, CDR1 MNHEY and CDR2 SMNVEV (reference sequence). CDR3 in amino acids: CASSSSPTGSYGYTF. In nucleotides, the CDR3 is TGTGCCAGCAGCTCATCCCCTACAGGGTCCTATGGCTACACCTTC.

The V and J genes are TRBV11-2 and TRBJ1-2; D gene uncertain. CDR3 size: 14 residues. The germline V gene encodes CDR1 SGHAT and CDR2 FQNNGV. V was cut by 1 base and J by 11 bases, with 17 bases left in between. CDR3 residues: CASSLVLTGMGYTF. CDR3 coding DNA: TGTGCCAGCAGCTTAGTTCTCACGGGGATGGGATACACCTTC.

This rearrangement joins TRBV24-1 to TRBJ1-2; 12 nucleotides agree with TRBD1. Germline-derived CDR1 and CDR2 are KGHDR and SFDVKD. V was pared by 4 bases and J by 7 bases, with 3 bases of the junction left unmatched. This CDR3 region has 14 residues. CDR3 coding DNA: TGTGCCACCAGTGACAGGGACAGGGGGCCTGGCTACACCTTC. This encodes CATSDRDRGPGYTF.

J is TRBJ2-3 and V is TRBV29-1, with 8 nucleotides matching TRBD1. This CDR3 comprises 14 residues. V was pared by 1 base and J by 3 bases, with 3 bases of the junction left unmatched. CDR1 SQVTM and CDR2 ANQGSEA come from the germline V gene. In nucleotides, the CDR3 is TGCAGCGTTGAAGGGACAGGGAAAACAGATACGCAGTATTTT. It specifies CSVEGTGKTDTQYF.

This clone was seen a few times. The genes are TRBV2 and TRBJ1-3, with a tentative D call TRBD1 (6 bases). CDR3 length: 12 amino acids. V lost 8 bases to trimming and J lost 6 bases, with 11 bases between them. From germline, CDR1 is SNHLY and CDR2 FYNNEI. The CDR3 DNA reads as TGTGCCAGCGGGACAAGTGAAAACACCATATATTTT. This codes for CASGTSENTIYF.

The DNA of the CDR3 is TGCGCCAGCAGCCAAGTACAAGGGGATAGCGAGCAGTACTTC. It codes for CASSQVQGDSEQYF. The chain carries TRBV4-1 and TRBJ2-7; the D gene is possibly TRBD1 (5 bases). Germline V gene data show CDR1 as MGHRA and CDR2 as YSYEKL. This CDR3 spans 14 amino acids. With 1 base removed from V and 6 bases from J, the gap between germline ends came to 13 bases.

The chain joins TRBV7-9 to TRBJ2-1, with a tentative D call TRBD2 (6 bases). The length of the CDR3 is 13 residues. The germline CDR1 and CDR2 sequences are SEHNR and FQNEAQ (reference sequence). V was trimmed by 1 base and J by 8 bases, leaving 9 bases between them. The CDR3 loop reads CASSLGLVDEQFF. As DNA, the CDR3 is TGTGCCAGCAGCTTAGGACTAGTAGATGAGCAGTTCTTC.

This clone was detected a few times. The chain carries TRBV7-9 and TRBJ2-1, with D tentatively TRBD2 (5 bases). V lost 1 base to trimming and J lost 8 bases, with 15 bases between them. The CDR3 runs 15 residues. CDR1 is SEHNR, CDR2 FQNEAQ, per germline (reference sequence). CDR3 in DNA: TGTGCCAGCAGCTTAGGGTTCGAGGGTACCGATGAGCAGTTCTTC. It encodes CASSLGFEGTDEQFF.

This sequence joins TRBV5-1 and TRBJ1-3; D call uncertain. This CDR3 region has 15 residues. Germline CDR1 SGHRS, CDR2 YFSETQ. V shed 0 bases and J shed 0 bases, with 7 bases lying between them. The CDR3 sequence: CASSLDSGSGNTIYF. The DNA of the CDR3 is TGCGCCAGCAGCTTGGACTCCGGCTCTGGAAACACCATATATTTT.

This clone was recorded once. As DNA, the CDR3 is TGTGCCAGTACCGACGGGACAGGGGGCCGGAACACTGAAGCTTTCTTT. It translates to CASTDGTGGRNTEAFF. The chain joins TRBV19 to TRBJ1-1, with 12 nucleotides matching TRBD1. The V gene end was trimmed by 7 bases and the J gene end by 1 base; junction bases not matched to a gene: 7. In germline, CDR1 is LNHDA, CDR2 SQIVND (reference sequence). This CDR3 region has 16 residues. The entire variable domain, with the rest obtained from reference TRBV19 and TRBJ1-1, is as follows: DGGITQSPKYLFRKEGQNVTLSCEQNLNHDAMYWYRQDPGQGLRLIYYSQIVNDFQKGDIAEGYSVSREKKESFPLTVTSAQKNPTAFYLCASTDGTGGRNTEAFFGQGTRLTVV.

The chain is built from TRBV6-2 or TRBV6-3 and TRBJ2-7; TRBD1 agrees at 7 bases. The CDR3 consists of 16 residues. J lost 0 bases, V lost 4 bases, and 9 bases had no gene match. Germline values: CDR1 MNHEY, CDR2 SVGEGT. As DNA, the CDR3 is TGTGCCAGCAGTTTTCCCCGGACAGGACTCTCCTACGAGCAGTACTTC. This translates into CASSFPRTGLSYEQYF.

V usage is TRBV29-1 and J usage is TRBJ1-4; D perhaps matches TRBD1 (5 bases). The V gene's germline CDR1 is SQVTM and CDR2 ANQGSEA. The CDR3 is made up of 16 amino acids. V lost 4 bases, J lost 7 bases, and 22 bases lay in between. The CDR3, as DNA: TGCAGCGTTGTGGAAGGCGTCGGGGGGTTGGCTGAAAAACTGTTTTTT. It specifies CSVVEGVGGLAEKLFF.